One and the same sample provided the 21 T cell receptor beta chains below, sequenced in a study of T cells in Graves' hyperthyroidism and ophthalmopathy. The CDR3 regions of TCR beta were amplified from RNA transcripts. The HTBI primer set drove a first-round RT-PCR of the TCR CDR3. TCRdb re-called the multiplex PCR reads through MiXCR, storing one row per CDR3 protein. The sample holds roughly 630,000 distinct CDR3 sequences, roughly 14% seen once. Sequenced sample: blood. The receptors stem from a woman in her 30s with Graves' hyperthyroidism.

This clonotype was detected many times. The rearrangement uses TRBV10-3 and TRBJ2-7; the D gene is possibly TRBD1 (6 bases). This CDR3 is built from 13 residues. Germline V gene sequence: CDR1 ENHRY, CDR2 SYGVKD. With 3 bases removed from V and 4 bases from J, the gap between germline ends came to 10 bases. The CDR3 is CAISEGQNYEQYF. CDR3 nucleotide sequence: TGTGCCATCAGTGAAGGACAGAATTACGAGCAGTACTTC.

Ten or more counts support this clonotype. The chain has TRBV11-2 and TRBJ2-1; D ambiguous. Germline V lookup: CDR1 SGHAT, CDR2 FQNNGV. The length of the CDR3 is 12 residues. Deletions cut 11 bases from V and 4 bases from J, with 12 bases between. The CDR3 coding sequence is TGTGCCGCTGGGCAGGAGTACAATGAGCAGTTCTTC. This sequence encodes CAAGQEYNEQFF.

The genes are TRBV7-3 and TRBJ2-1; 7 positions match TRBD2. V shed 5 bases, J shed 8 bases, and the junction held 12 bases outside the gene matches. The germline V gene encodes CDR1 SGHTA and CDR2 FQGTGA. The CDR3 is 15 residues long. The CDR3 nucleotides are TGTGCCAGCAGCGTACTAAGCGGGGCCGGGCATGAGCAGTTCTTC. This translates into CASSVLSGAGHEQFF.

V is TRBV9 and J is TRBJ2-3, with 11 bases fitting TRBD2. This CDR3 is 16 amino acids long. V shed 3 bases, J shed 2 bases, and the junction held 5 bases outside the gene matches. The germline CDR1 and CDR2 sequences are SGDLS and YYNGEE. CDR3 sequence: CASSGRLAGPTDTQYF. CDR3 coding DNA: TGTGCCAGCAGCGGACGACTAGCGGGGCCCACAGATACGCAGTATTTT.

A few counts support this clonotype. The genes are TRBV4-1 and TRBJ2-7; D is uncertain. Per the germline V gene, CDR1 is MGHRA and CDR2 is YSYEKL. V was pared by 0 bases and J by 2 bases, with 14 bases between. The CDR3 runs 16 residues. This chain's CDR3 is CASSQEMGGYTYEQYF. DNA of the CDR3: TGCGCCAGCAGCCAAGAAATGGGTGGTTACACCTACGAGCAGTACTTC.

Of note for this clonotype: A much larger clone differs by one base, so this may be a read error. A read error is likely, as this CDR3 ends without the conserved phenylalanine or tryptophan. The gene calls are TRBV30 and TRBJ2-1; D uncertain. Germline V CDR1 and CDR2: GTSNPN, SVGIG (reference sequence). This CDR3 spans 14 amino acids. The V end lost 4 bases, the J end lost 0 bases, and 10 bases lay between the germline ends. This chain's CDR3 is CAWTTGVSYNEQFL. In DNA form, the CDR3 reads TGTGCCTGGACCACGGGCGTCTCCTACAATGAGCAGTTCCTC.

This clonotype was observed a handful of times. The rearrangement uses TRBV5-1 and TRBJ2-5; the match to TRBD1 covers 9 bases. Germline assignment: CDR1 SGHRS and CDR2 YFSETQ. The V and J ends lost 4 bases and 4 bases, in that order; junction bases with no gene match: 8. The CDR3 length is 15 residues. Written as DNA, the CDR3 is TGCGCCAGCAGCCCGGGACAGGGACTACGAGAGACCCAGTACTTC. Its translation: CASSPGQGLRETQYF.

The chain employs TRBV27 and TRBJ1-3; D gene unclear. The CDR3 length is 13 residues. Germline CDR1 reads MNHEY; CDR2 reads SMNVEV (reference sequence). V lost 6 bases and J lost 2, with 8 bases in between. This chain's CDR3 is CASSTATGNTIYF. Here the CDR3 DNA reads TGTGCCAGCAGCACAGCTACTGGAAACACCATATATTTT.

The CDR3 sequence is CSAQQGRNEKLFF. The CDR3 nucleotides are TGCAGTGCGCAACAGGGGCGTAATGAAAAACTGTTTTTT. The rearrangement uses TRBV20-1 and TRBJ1-4, with 7 nucleotides matching TRBD1. CDR1 is DFQATT and CDR2 is SNEGSKA in the germline V gene (reference sequence). The CDR3 covers 13 residues. J was trimmed by 4 bases and V by 6 bases; bases with no gene match: 5.

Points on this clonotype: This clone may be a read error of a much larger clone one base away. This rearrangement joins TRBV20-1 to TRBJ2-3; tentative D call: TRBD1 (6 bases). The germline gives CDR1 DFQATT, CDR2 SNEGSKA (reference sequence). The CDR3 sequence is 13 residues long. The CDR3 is CSARQEFTGTQYF. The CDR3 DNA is TGCAGTGCCCGACAGGAGTTCACAGGTACGCAGTATTTT.

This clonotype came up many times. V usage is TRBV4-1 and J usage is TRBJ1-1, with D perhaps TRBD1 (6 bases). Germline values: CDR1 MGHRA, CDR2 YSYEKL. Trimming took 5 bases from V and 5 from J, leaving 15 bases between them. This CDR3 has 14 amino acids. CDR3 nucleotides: TGCGCCAGCAGCACCCACAGGGATGGGACTGAAGCTTTCTTT. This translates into CASSTHRDGTEAFF.

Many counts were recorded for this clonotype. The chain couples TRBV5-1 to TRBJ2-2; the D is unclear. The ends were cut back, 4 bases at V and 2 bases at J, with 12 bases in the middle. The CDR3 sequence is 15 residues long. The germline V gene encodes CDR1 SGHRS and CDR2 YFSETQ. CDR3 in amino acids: CASSPLRPNTGELFF. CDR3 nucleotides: TGCGCCAGCAGCCCCCTTAGGCCCAACACCGGGGAGCTGTTTTTT.

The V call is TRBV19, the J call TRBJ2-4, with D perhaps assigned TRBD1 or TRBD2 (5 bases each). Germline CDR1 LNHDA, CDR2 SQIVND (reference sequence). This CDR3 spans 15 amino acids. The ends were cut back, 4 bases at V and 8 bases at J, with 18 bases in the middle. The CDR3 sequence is CASSNPGPIEYIQYF. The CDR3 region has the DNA TGTGCCAGTAGTAATCCGGGGCCGATAGAATACATTCAGTACTTC. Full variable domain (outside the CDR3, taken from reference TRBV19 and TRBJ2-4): DGGITQSPKYLFRKEGQNVTLSCEQNLNHDAMYWYRQDPGQGLRLIYYSQIVNDFQKGDIAEGYSVSREKKESFPLTVTSAQKNPTAFYLCASSNPGPIEYIQYFGAGTRLSVL.

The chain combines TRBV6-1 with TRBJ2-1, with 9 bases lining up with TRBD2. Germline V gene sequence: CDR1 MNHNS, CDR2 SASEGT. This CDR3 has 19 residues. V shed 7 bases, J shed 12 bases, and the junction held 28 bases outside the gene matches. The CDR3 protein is CASMSVTASGNRESWVQFF. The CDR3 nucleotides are TGTGCCAGCATGTCCGTTACGGCTAGCGGGAATCGTGAGTCTTGGGTGCAGTTCTTC.

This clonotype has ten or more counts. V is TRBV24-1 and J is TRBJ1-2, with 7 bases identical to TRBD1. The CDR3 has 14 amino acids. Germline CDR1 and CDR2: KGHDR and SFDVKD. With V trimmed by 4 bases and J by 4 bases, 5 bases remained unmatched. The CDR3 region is CATSEDGQVYGYTF. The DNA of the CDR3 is TGTGCCACCAGTGAGGATGGACAGGTCTATGGCTACACCTTC.

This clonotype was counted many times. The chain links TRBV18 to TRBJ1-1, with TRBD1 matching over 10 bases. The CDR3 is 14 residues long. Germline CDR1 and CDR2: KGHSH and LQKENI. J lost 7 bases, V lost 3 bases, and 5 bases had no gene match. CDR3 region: CASSPGQGSFEAFF. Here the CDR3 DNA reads TGTGCCAGCTCACCGGGACAGGGGTCCTTTGAAGCTTTCTTT.

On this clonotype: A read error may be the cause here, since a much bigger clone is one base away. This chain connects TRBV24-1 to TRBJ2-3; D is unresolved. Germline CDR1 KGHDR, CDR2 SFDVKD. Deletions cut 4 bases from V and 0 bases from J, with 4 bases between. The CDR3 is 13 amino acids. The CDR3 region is CATSEESTDTQYF. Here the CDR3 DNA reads TGTGCCACCAGTGAGGAAAGCACAGATACGCAGTATTTT.

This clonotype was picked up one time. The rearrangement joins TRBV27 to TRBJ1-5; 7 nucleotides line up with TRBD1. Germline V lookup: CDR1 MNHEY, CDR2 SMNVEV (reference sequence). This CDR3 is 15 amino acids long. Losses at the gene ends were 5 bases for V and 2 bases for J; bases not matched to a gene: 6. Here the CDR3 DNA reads TGTGCCAGCAGTCAACACAGGGGCGGCAATCAGCCCCAGCATTTT. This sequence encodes CASSQHRGGNQPQHF.

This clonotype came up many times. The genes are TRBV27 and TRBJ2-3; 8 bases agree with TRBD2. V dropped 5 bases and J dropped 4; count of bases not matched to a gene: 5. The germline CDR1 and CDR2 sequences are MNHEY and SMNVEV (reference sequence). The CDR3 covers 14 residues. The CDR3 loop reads CASSQAGVPDTQYF. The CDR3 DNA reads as TGTGCCAGCAGTCAAGCGGGAGTCCCAGATACGCAGTATTTT.

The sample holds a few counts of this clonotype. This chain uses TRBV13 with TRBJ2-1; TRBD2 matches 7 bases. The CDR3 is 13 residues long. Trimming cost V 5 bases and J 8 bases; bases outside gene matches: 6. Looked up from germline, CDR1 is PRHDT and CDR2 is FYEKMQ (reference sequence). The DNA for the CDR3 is TGTGCCAGCAGCCCTGGACTAGTTTATGAGCAGTTCTTC. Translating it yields CASSPGLVYEQFF.

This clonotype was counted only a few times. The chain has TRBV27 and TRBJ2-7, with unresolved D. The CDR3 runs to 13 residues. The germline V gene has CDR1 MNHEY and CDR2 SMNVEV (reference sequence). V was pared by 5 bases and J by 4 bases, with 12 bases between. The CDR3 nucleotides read TGTGCCAGCAGTATCCGCGCTTTTTACGAGCAGTACTTC. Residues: CASSIRAFYEQYF.